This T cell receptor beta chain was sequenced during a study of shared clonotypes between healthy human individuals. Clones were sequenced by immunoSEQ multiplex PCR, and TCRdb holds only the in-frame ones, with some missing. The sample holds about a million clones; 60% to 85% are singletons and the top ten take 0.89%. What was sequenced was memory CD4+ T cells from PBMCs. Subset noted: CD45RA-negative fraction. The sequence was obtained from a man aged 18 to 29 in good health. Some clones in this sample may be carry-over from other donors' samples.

The chain's CDR3 is CASSYLAASDTQYF. As DNA, the CDR3 is TGTGCCAGCAGTTATCTAGCGGCCTCAGATACGCAGTATTTT. The rearrangement uses TRBV28 and TRBJ2-3; 7 nucleotides line up with TRBD2. The ends lost 4 bases at V and 4 bases at J; junction bases unmatched: 5. There are 14 residues in the CDR3. Germline loops: CDR1 MDHEN, CDR2 SYDVKM.